The rows below give T cell receptor beta chains drawn from one sample of a study of CD8 T cells in Susac syndrome. TCRdb analysed the immunoSEQ multiplex PCR reads with MiXCR anew, one entry per CDR3 protein. Here the sample spans 150,000 to 200,000 distinct CDR3 sequences, roughly 92% being singletons. Sequencing used CD4+ T cells from PBMCs. The receptors were gathered from a human donor with multiple sclerosis. CDR3s include the opening cysteine and the closing phenylalanine or tryptophan. D genes are given only for firm matches. Part of the rows lack a size; the others show once, few, many or a class for expanded clones.

d_gene: -
v_gene: TRBV9
j_gene: TRBJ1-1
abundance: -
CDR3aa: CASSASTQNTEAFF
CDR3nt: TGTGCCAGCAGCGCATCGACTCAGAACACTGAAGCTTTCTTT

d_gene: -
v_gene: TRBV19
j_gene: TRBJ1-2
abundance: -
CDR3aa: CASSRRGDNYGYTF
CDR3nt: TGTGCCAGTAGTAGGCGGGGAGACAACTATGGCTACACCTTC

d_gene: -
v_gene: TRBV12-3/TRBV12-4
j_gene: TRBJ2-5
abundance: -
CDR3aa: CASSPPEWAIQETQYF
CDR3nt: TGTGCCAGCAGTCCCCCGGAGTGGGCTATCCAAGAGACCCAGTACTTC

d_gene: -
v_gene: TRBV10-3
j_gene: TRBJ2-3
abundance: -
CDR3aa: CAISWGGGTDTQYF
CDR3nt: TGTGCCATCAGTTGGGGGGGCGGCACAGATACGCAGTATTTT

d_gene: TRBD2
v_gene: TRBV3-1
j_gene: TRBJ2-3
abundance: -
CDR3aa: CASSQVLAGADTQYF
CDR3nt: TGTGCCAGCAGCCAGGTTCTAGCGGGGGCAGATACGCAGTATTTT

d_gene: -
v_gene: TRBV5-1
j_gene: TRBJ2-7
abundance: few
CDR3aa: CASSLSPQDHEQYF
CDR3nt: TGCGCCAGCAGCTTGAGTCCCCAGGACCACGAGCAGTACTTC

d_gene: -
v_gene: TRBV20-1
j_gene: TRBJ2-6
abundance: -
CDR3aa: CSASWSGANVLTF
CDR3nt: TGCAGTGCCTCCTGGTCTGGGGCCAACGTCCTGACTTTC

d_gene: -
v_gene: TRBV28
j_gene: TRBJ1-1
abundance: -
CDR3aa: CASSFQQAGPFEAFF
CDR3nt: TGTGCCAGCAGTTTTCAGCAGGCAGGCCCCTTTGAAGCTTTCTTT

d_gene: TRBD1
v_gene: TRBV20-1
j_gene: TRBJ1-6
abundance: -
CDR3aa: CSARDRGRSPLHF
CDR3nt: TGCAGTGCTAGAGACAGGGGGCGTTCACCCCTCCACTTT

d_gene: -
v_gene: TRBV6-2/TRBV6-3
j_gene: TRBJ2-7
abundance: -
CDR3aa: CASSYGTPSYEQYF
CDR3nt: TGTGCCAGCAGTTACGGGACACCCTCCTACGAGCAGTACTTC

d_gene: TRBD1
v_gene: TRBV7-7
j_gene: TRBJ2-2
abundance: -
CDR3aa: CASRNAGTGNTGELFF
CDR3nt: TGTGCTAGCAGAAACGCCGGGACAGGAAACACCGGGGAGCTGTTTTTT

d_gene: -
v_gene: TRBV29-1
j_gene: TRBJ1-3
abundance: -
CDR3aa: CSVVPRAGNTIYF
CDR3nt: TGCAGCGTTGTGCCCAGGGCTGGAAACACCATATATTTT

d_gene: TRBD1
v_gene: TRBV4-3
j_gene: TRBJ2-5
abundance: -
CDR3aa: CASSHLDRQETQYF
CDR3nt: TGCGCCAGCAGCCACCTGGACAGGCAAGAGACCCAGTACTTC

d_gene: -
v_gene: TRBV29-1
j_gene: TRBJ2-5
abundance: once
CDR3aa: CSVGLDVQETQYF
CDR3nt: TGCAGCGTTGGATTGGATGTCCAAGAGACCCAGTACTTC

d_gene: -
v_gene: TRBV7-2
j_gene: TRBJ2-4
abundance: -
CDR3aa: CASSRAGRPGNIQYF
CDR3nt: TGTGCCAGCAGCCGAGCAGGGCGTCCGGGAAACATTCAGTACTTC

d_gene: TRBD1
v_gene: TRBV10-3
j_gene: TRBJ2-7
abundance: -
CDR3aa: CAISTFGTGTYEQYF
CDR3nt: TGTGCCATCAGCACCTTTGGGACAGGGACCTACGAGCAGTACTTC

d_gene: -
v_gene: TRBV20-1
j_gene: TRBJ1-4
abundance: -
CDR3aa: CSARDTGAEKLFF
CDR3nt: TGCAGTGCTAGAGATACCGGGGCCGAAAAACTGTTTTTT

d_gene: TRBD1
v_gene: TRBV29-1
j_gene: TRBJ2-3
abundance: -
CDR3aa: CSVEKGQGTIGTDTQYF
CDR3nt: TGCAGCGTTGAGAAAGGACAGGGTACCATTGGGACGGATACGCAGTATTTT

d_gene: -
v_gene: TRBV5-1
j_gene: TRBJ1-2
abundance: -
CDR3aa: CASSPGAGRNYGYTF
CDR3nt: TGCGCCAGCAGCCCTGGCGCAGGGAGGAACTATGGCTACACCTTC

d_gene: -
v_gene: TRBV3-1
j_gene: TRBJ1-6
abundance: -
CDR3aa: CASSQADNSPLHF
CDR3nt: TGTGCCAGCAGCCAAGCCGACAATTCACCCCTCCACTTT

d_gene: -
v_gene: TRBV28
j_gene: TRBJ2-7
abundance: -
CDR3aa: CASSLVGYEQYF
CDR3nt: TGTGCCAGCAGTTTGGTGGGGTACGAGCAGTACTTC

d_gene: -
v_gene: TRBV30
j_gene: TRBJ2-3
abundance: -
CDR3aa: CAGGRETDTQYF
CDR3nt: TGTGCCGGGGGCCGGGAGACAGATACGCAGTATTTT

d_gene: -
v_gene: TRBV5-1
j_gene: TRBJ1-1
abundance: -
CDR3aa: CASSLAQGEAFF
CDR3nt: TGCGCCAGCAGCTTGGCCCAGGGTGAAGCTTTCTTT

d_gene: TRBD1
v_gene: TRBV5-6
j_gene: TRBJ2-7
abundance: -
CDR3aa: CASSYYTGASHEQYF
CDR3nt: TGTGCCAGCAGCTACTATACAGGGGCAAGCCACGAGCAGTACTTC

d_gene: TRBD2
v_gene: TRBV20-1
j_gene: TRBJ2-5
abundance: -
CDR3aa: CSAPGLAGGFQETQYF
CDR3nt: TGCAGCGCTCCTGGACTAGCGGGAGGGTTCCAAGAGACCCAGTACTTC

d_gene: TRBD2
v_gene: TRBV7-2
j_gene: TRBJ2-2
abundance: -
CDR3aa: CASSVRLAGGSNTGELFF
CDR3nt: TGTGCCAGCAGCGTCAGACTAGCGGGGGGTTCGAACACCGGGGAGCTGTTTTTT

d_gene: -
v_gene: TRBV28
j_gene: TRBJ2-5
abundance: -
CDR3aa: CASSGRRQETQYF
CDR3nt: TGTGCCAGCAGCGGTCGACGGCAAGAGACCCAGTACTTC

d_gene: -
v_gene: TRBV20-1
j_gene: TRBJ1-2
abundance: -
CDR3aa: CSARDIRREAF
CDR3nt: TGCAGTGCTAGAGATATAAGACGGGAAGCCTTC

d_gene: TRBD1
v_gene: TRBV19
j_gene: TRBJ2-2
abundance: -
CDR3aa: CASGGQGRSTGELFF
CDR3nt: TGTGCCAGTGGGGGACAGGGGAGGAGCACCGGGGAGCTGTTTTTT

d_gene: -
v_gene: TRBV7-2
j_gene: TRBJ2-4
abundance: -
CDR3aa: CASSLGGLAKNIQYF
CDR3nt: TGTGCCAGCAGCTTAGGGGGACTAGCCAAAAACATTCAGTACTTC

d_gene: -
v_gene: TRBV12-3/TRBV12-4
j_gene: TRBJ2-6
abundance: -
CDR3aa: CASSLYRAGANVLTF
CDR3nt: TGTGCCAGCAGTTTATACAGGGCTGGGGCCAACGTCCTGACTTTC

d_gene: -
v_gene: TRBV3-1
j_gene: TRBJ1-1
abundance: -
CDR3aa: CASSPTGTVAFF
CDR3nt: TGTGCCAGCAGCCCTACAGGGACGGTGGCTTTCTTT

d_gene: TRBD1
v_gene: TRBV29-1
j_gene: TRBJ1-2
abundance: -
CDR3aa: CSVSTGTAFDYTF
CDR3nt: TGCAGCGTTTCTACCGGGACAGCCTTCGACTACACCTTC

d_gene: TRBD2
v_gene: TRBV6-2/TRBV6-3
j_gene: TRBJ2-5
abundance: -
CDR3aa: CASSYVAGGGETQYF
CDR3nt: TGTGCCAGCAGTTACGTTGCGGGAGGCGGTGAGACCCAGTACTTC

d_gene: -
v_gene: TRBV12-3/TRBV12-4
j_gene: TRBJ2-1
abundance: few
CDR3aa: CASSPRAASSYNEQFF
CDR3nt: TGTGCCAGCAGTCCAAGGGCGGCCAGCTCCTACAATGAGCAGTTCTTC

d_gene: -
v_gene: TRBV28
j_gene: TRBJ1-3
abundance: -
CDR3aa: CASRPPVSDTIYF
CDR3nt: TGTGCCAGCAGACCCCCTGTTTCGGACACCATATATTTT

d_gene: -
v_gene: TRBV28
j_gene: TRBJ1-2
abundance: -
CDR3aa: CASSGRPPTLYGYTF
CDR3nt: TGTGCCAGCAGTGGCCGCCCCCCCACCCTCTATGGCTACACCTTC

d_gene: -
v_gene: TRBV29-1
j_gene: TRBJ2-7
abundance: -
CDR3aa: CSVEWQGALEQYF
CDR3nt: TGCAGCGTTGAATGGCAGGGAGCCTTGGAGCAGTACTTC